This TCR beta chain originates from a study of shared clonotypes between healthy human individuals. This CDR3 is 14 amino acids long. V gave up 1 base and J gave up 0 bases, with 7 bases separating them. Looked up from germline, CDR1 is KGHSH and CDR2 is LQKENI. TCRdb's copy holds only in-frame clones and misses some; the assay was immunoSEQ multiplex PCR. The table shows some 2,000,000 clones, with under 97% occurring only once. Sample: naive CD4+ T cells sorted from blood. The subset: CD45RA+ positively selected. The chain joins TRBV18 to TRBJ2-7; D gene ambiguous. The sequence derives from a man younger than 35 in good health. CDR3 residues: CASSPRQASYEQYF. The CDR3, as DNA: TGTGCCAGCTCACCACGTCAGGCCTCCTACGAGCAGTACTTC.